One and the same sample provided the 20 T cell receptor beta chains below, sequenced in a study of blood T cell repertoires in COVID-19. Method: immunoSEQ multiplex PCR; TCRdb's copy keeps in-frame clones and lacks some. The sample holds some 250,000 clones, around 85% seen once. The material sequenced was peripheral blood. The receptor set was obtained from a woman between 25 and 40 years old who had recovered from COVID-19.

This chain connects TRBV4-2 to TRBJ2-1; the match to TRBD2 covers 10 bases. The germline V gene encodes CDR1 LGHNA and CDR2 YNFKEQ. The CDR3 is 15 residues long. Germline trimming cut 6 bases from V and 0 bases from J; bases unmatched to any gene: 2. CDR3 residues: CASRPSGGSYNEQFF. DNA of the CDR3: TGTGCCAGCAGACCTAGCGGGGGCTCCTACAATGAGCAGTTCTTC.

V is TRBV2 and J is TRBJ2-3; the D gene is possibly TRBD1 (6 bases). Between the trimmed V and J ends, which lost 10 bases and 2 bases, there was a span of 10 bases. The CDR3 runs to 12 residues. Per germline, CDR1 SNHLY and CDR2 FYNNEI. CDR3 coding DNA: TGTGCCACCCACAGGGACACAGATACGCAGTATTTT. This translates into CATHRDTDTQYF.

The V and J genes are TRBV7-8 and TRBJ2-1, with 12 positions matching TRBD2. The V gene's germline CDR1 is SGHVS and CDR2 FQNEAQ. The J segment lost 6 bases and the V segment lost 6 bases, leaving 3 bases of the junction unmatched. The CDR3 contains 14 residues. As DNA, the CDR3 is TGTGCCAGCAGGCTAGCGGGGGGGCCCAATGAGCAGTTCTTC. This gives the protein CASRLAGGPNEQFF.

This clone was recorded only once. V is TRBV4-3 and J is TRBJ2-7, with TRBD1 identical over 8 bases. The CDR3 has 15 residues. J lost 0 bases, V lost 5 bases, and 6 bases had no gene match. Germline CDR1 reads LGHNA; CDR2 reads YSLEER. The CDR3 DNA reads as TGCGCCAGCAGCACATACAGGGGGTACTCCTACGAGCAGTACTTC. Protein: CASSTYRGYSYEQYF.

The CDR3 reads CASSYPFPGGNQPQHF. CDR3 DNA: TGTGCCAGCAGTTACCCATTTCCGGGTGGCAATCAGCCCCAGCATTTT. V is TRBV6-2 or TRBV6-3 and J is TRBJ1-5; D gene ambiguous. Germline V gene sequence: CDR1 MNHEY, CDR2 SVGEGT. V was pared by 2 bases and J by 2 bases, with 13 bases between. This CDR3 is built from 16 residues.

The chain couples TRBV9 to TRBJ2-5, with D possibly TRBD2 on 5 matching bases. V lost 0 bases and J lost 5, with 11 bases in between. This CDR3 contains 14 residues. Germline CDR1 and CDR2: SGDLS and YYNGEE. CDR3 sequence: CASSVDLGDETQYF. CDR3 nucleotide sequence: TGTGCCAGCAGCGTAGATCTGGGAGATGAGACCCAGTACTTC.

The chain joins TRBV4-1 to TRBJ2-1; 12 bases match TRBD1. The ends lost 4 bases at V and 8 bases at J; junction bases unmatched: 6. CDR3 length: 15 amino acids. CDR1 MGHRA and CDR2 YSYEKL come from the germline V gene. The CDR3 here is CASSLRDRGLDEQFF. CDR3 sequence (DNA): TGCGCCAGCAGCCTCCGGGACAGGGGGCTGGATGAGCAGTTCTTC.

As DNA, the CDR3 is TGTGCCAGCGCCCCGGGACAGATTAATTCACCCCTCCACTTT. Amino acid sequence: CASAPGQINSPLHF. The V and J genes are TRBV2 and TRBJ1-6, with 7 nucleotides matching TRBD1. Germline V lookup: CDR1 SNHLY, CDR2 FYNNEI. This CDR3 region has 14 residues. The trim removed 8 bases at V and 6 bases at J, leaving 7 bases unmatched.

The J gene is TRBJ1-1, the V gene TRBV7-3; D is ambiguous. This CDR3 is 13 amino acids long. Trimming stripped 8 bases from V and 3 bases from J, with 13 bases between. CDR1 is SGHTA and CDR2 is FQGTGA in the germline V gene. The DNA of the CDR3 is TGTGCCAGCGCCAATCCCGGGGACACTGAAGCTTTCTTT. Protein product: CASANPGDTEAFF.

The chain joins TRBV7-7 to TRBJ2-5; tentative D call: TRBD1 (5 bases). V lost 1 base to trimming and J lost 2 bases, with 14 bases between them. CDR1 SSHAT and CDR2 FNYEAQ come from the germline V gene (reference sequence). The CDR3 is made up of 16 amino acids. The CDR3 DNA reads as TGTGCCAGCAGCTTAGAATGGGGTGGGGCTCAAGAGACCCAGTACTTC. It codes for CASSLEWGGAQETQYF.

V usage is TRBV7-6 and J usage is TRBJ2-5; possibly TRBD2 for D (6 bases). This CDR3 contains 15 residues. Germline V gives CDR1 SGHVS, CDR2 FNYEAQ. Trimming removed 0 bases at V and 5 bases at J, with 13 bases between. CDR3 DNA sequence: TGTGCCAGCAGCTTAGCTATATTGGGGGGTGAGACCCAGTACTTC. It specifies CASSLAILGGETQYF.

The chain employs TRBV10-3 and TRBJ1-1; D is perhaps TRBD1 (6 bases). V lost 7 bases and J 1 base, leaving 10 bases between the germline ends. Looked up from germline, CDR1 is ENHRY and CDR2 is SYGVKD. The CDR3 sequence is 13 residues long. In DNA form, the CDR3 reads TGTGCCATCAAGGACAGTCAGAACACTGAAGCTTTCTTT. This codes for CAIKDSQNTEAFF.

Concerning this clone itself: Other DNA sequences in the sample encode the same CDR3. J is TRBJ2-1 and V is TRBV9; weak D call: TRBD1 (6 bases). The CDR3 is made up of 15 amino acids. V dropped 0 bases and J dropped 4 bases, with 11 bases sitting between them. The V gene's germline CDR1 is SGDLS and CDR2 YYNGEE. CDR3 region: CASSVGGTSYNEQFF. The CDR3 coding sequence is TGTGCCAGCAGCGTAGGTGGGACAAGTTACAATGAGCAGTTCTTC.

This clone was observed a few times. The chain carries TRBV12-3 or TRBV12-4 and TRBJ1-1; possible D gene TRBD1, 5 bases. V was trimmed by 2 bases and J by 4 bases, leaving 8 bases between them. CDR3 length: 13 amino acids. The CDR3 reads CASSLIGGTEAFF. The CDR3 DNA follows: TGTGCCAGCAGTTTAATCGGGGGCACTGAAGCTTTCTTT.

V gene TRBV2 combines with J gene TRBJ2-7; 9 bases are a match to TRBD1. Germline values: CDR1 SNHLY, CDR2 FYNNEI. V shed 5 bases and J 3 bases; nucleotides not matched to a gene: 5. This CDR3 has 14 amino acids. CDR3 region: CASSLDRGIYEQYF. In nucleotides, the CDR3 is TGTGCCAGCAGTTTAGACAGGGGGATCTACGAGCAGTACTTC.

The chain is built from TRBV11-2 and TRBJ2-7, with 9 bases matching TRBD1. After removal of 5 bases from V and 2 bases from J, the junction contained 4 bases not matched to a gene. The germline gives CDR1 SGHAT, CDR2 FQNNGV. The CDR3 loop spans 14 amino acids. The CDR3 is CASSQGTGTYEQYF. DNA of the CDR3: TGTGCCAGCAGCCAGGGGACAGGGACCTACGAGCAGTACTTC.

This clone was seen just once. The V and J genes are TRBV27 and TRBJ1-5; no definite D call. Germline values: CDR1 MNHEY, CDR2 SMNVEV (reference sequence). With 7 bases removed from V and 3 bases from J, the gap between germline ends came to 10 bases. The CDR3 is 13 amino acids. As DNA, the CDR3 is TGTGCCAGCACCGGGGATCTCAATCAGCCCCAGCATTTT. Residues: CASTGDLNQPQHF.

The rearrangement links TRBV5-4 to TRBJ2-5, with D maybe TRBD1 (6 bases). Trimming took off 5 bases at V and 2 bases at J, with 22 bases between the two ends. The CDR3 has 17 amino acids. In germline, CDR1 is SGHNT, CDR2 YYREEE (reference sequence). The DNA for the CDR3 is TGTGCCAGCAGTCCCACGGCCGGGACAAGGACACAAGAGACCCAGTACTTC. Protein: CASSPTAGTRTQETQYF.

The CDR3 sequence is CASSLDSRGGTDTQYF. In nucleotides, the CDR3 is TGTGCCAGCAGCTTAGATAGCAGGGGAGGGACAGATACGCAGTATTTT. This chain links TRBV7-6 with TRBJ2-3; maybe TRBD2 (7 bases). The CDR3 is 16 residues long. Trimming took off 1 base at V and 3 bases at J, with 14 bases between the two ends. Germline-derived CDR1 and CDR2 are SGHVS and FNYEAQ. Supplemented by reference TRBV7-6 and TRBJ2-3, the full variable domain reads GAGVSQSPRYKVTKRGQDVALRCDPISGHVSLYWYRQALGQGPEFLTYFNYEAQQDKSGLPNDRFSAERPEGSISTLTIQRTEQRDSAMYRCASSLDSRGGTDTQYFGPGTRLTVL.

This chain connects TRBV5-1 to TRBJ1-2, with D perhaps TRBD1 (6 bases). This CDR3 is built from 13 residues. The V end was cut by 4 bases, the J end by 6 bases, with 13 bases between. Looked up from germline, CDR1 is SGHRS and CDR2 is YFSETQ. CDR3 nucleotides: TGCGCCAGCAGCCCTACAGGGAGCCATGGCTACACCTTC. Protein sequence: CASSPTGSHGYTF.